This T cell receptor beta chain was captured in a study of OX40 agonist ivuxolimab in advanced cancers. Turning to the study itself: Patients undergoing dose escalation presented with hepatocellular carcinoma, melanoma, renal cell or head and neck cancer. The study's findings and limits: More expanded clones were found, on average, in CD8+ than in CD4+ T cells.

V trimming: 4 bases; J trimming: 5 bases; junction bases outside the gene matches: 2. The germline V gene has CDR1 GTSNPN and CDR2 SVGIG (reference sequence). The CDR3 extends over 13 amino acids. To note about this clone: The antigen is undetermined.

TCRdb keeps only in-frame clones here, not all; method: immunoSEQ multiplex PCR. This sample yields about 48,000 clones, of which approximately 84% are seen a single time; roughly 1.1% belongs to the top ten. Specimen: CD4+ or CD8+ T cells sorted from blood, collected in a trial of the OX40 agonist ivuxolimab. This TCR was sampled from an adult with an advanced solid tumor such as melanoma, head and neck, liver or kidney cancer. The gene calls are TRBV30 and TRBJ1-6; 7 nucleotides align to TRBD1. Here the CDR3 reads CAWIQGHNSPLHF. For the CDR3, the DNA is TGTGCCTGGATACAGGGGCATAATTCACCCCTCCACTTT.